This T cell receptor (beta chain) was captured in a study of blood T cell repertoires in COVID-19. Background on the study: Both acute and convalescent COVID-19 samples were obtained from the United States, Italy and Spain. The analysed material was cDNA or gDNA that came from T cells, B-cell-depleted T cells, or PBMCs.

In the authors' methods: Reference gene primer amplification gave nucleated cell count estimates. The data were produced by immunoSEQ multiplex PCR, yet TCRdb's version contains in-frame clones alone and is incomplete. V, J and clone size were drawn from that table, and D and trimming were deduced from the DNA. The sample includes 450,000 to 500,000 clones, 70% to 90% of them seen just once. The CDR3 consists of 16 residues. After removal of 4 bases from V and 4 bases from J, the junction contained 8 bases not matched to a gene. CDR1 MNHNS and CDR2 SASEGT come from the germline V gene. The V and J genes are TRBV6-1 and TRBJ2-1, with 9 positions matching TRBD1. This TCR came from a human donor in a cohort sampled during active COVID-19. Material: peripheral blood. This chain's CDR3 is CASSVMTGQGYNEQFF. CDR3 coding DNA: TGTGCCAGCAGTGTTATGACGGGACAGGGATACAATGAGCAGTTCTTC.